This TCR beta chain was retrieved from a study of cytomegalovirus exposure and HLA in healthy donors. The wider study: The approximately 710 first-cohort repertoires and the 130 or so validation repertoires shared the same platform, a later analysis reported. Study-level points and caveats: Over 150 TCR beta chains were listed as cytomegalovirus-associated. As confirmed in vitro, three CMV-associated chains were specific for CMV antigens.

Comments on this clone: The antigen remains undetermined.

The donors were members of the validation cohort, which comprised approximately 120 subjects and was separate from the first cohort of roughly 700 subjects. Repertoires were generated with immunoSEQ multiplex PCR, while TCRdb's copy carries only in-frame clones and drops some. The table has 65,000 to 100,000 clones, under 95% seen once. The CDR3 length is 15 residues. Germline V gene sequence: CDR1 MDHEN, CDR2 SYDVKM. After removal of 6 bases from V and 3 bases from J, the junction contained 10 bases not matched to a gene. Sequencing was done on a sample of PBMCs. This sequence was found in a woman under 40 in good health and CMV-seronegative. The chain employs TRBV28 and TRBJ2-7, with TRBD2 matching 8 bases. CDR3 in DNA: TGTGCCAGCAGCCCGGTGGGGACTAGTCTCTACGAGCAGTACTTC. This encodes CASSPVGTSLYEQYF.